These 7 T cell receptor beta chains were all obtained from the same sample, sequenced in a study of blood T cell repertoires in COVID-19 (TCRdb year 2020). Library construction relied on the immunoSEQ multiplex PCR assay. In its TCRdb copy, this immuneACCESS table keeps in-frame sequences only and misses some clones. Where compared with another copy, unresolved V genes explain less than half of these, and the others have no known cause. Here the sample has about 140,000 clones; around 82% occur a single time. The ten largest clonotypes hold around 5.5% of the sample. The source material was PBMCs or T cells enriched from blood (not recorded which). These receptors came from a man aged 40-50 years with acute COVID-19.

This chain connects TRBV29-1 to TRBJ2-3, with TRBD1 matching 9 bases. The V gene's germline CDR1 is SQVTM and CDR2 ANQGSEA. The CDR3 contains 17 residues. V gave up 2 bases and J gave up 0 bases; unmatched junction bases: 9. CDR3 coding DNA: TGCAGCGTTGAACGAAGGGGACAGGGAGCAAGCACAGATACGCAGTATTTT. Encoded protein: CSVERRGQGASTDTQYF.

This clone has only one observation. Compared with germline, one end of the junction differs, possibly owing to a read error. This chain connects TRBV7-2 to TRBJ2-7; weak D call: TRBD2 (6 bases). Germline CDR1 is SGHTA and CDR2 is FQGNSA. This CDR3 has 15 residues. CDR3 sequence (DNA): TGTGCCAGCAGGTTAGACAGCGGGCATACCTACGAGCAGTACTTC. Translated, it gives CASRLDSGHTYEQYF.

CDR3 coding DNA: TGTGCCAGCAGGTACCGGGACAGGGATTATGGCTACACCTTC. Its protein is CASRYRDRDYGYTF. The gene calls are TRBV6-2 or TRBV6-3 and TRBJ1-2, with 9 bases that match TRBD1. This CDR3 has 14 residues. The germline V gene has CDR1 MNHEY and CDR2 SVGEGT. V shed 6 bases and J 5 bases; nucleotides not matched to a gene: 7.

This clone appeared a single time. The gene calls are TRBV6-2 or TRBV6-3 and TRBJ2-7, with 11 bases identical to TRBD1. Germline CDR1 is MNHEY and CDR2 is SVGEGT. This CDR3 region has 16 residues. V shed 4 bases, J shed 0 bases, and the junction held 5 bases outside the gene matches. CDR3 nucleotide sequence: TGTGCCAGCAGTTTCCGAGGACAGGGGGCCTCCTACGAGCAGTACTTC. Its protein product is CASSFRGQGASYEQYF.

The V call is TRBV7-2, the J call TRBJ2-3; TRBD1 matches 7 bases. The CDR3 extends over 15 amino acids. The germline CDR1 and CDR2 sequences are SGHTA and FQGNSA. V trimming: 5 bases; J trimming: 3 bases; junction bases outside the gene matches: 8. This CDR3 is CASSARQGITDTQYF. DNA for the CDR3: TGTGCCAGCAGCGCCCGACAGGGAATAACAGATACGCAGTATTTT.

The V gene is TRBV4-3, the J gene TRBJ2-3; TRBD1 might be the D (6 bases). V lost 4 bases and J 2 bases, leaving 16 bases between the germline ends. There are 16 residues in the CDR3. Germline-derived CDR1 and CDR2 are LGHNA and YSLEER. CDR3 region: CASSRNTQGATDTQYF. CDR3 nucleotides: TGCGCCAGCAGCCGAAACACACAGGGTGCCACAGATACGCAGTATTTT.

The chain is built from TRBV3-1 (or the pseudogene TRBV3-2) and TRBJ2-7; 9 nucleotides line up with TRBD2. This CDR3 contains 15 residues. V dropped 0 bases and J dropped 2; count of bases not matched to a gene: 2. CDR1 is LGHDT and CDR2 is YNNKEL in the germline V gene (reference sequence). The CDR3 bases are TGTGCCAGCAGCCAAGAGGCTAGCGGGGCCTACGAGCAGTACTTC. Its translation is CASSQEASGAYEQYF.